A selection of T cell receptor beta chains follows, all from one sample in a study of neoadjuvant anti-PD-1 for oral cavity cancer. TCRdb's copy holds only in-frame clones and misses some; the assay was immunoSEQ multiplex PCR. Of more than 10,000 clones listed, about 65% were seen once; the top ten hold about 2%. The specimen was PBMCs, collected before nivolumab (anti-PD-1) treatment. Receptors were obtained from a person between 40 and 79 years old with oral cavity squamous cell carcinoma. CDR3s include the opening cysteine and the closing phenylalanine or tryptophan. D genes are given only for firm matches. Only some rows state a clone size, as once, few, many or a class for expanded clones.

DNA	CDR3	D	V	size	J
TGTGCCAGCAGTTTAGGGACTGTTCGAATCGGGGAGCTGTTTTTT	CASSLGTVRIGELFF	-	TRBV27	-	TRBJ2-2
TGTGCCAGCTCACAGAATAAGAACACTGAAGCTTTCTTT	CASSQNKNTEAFF	-	TRBV18	-	TRBJ1-1
TGTGCCAGCAGCTCAAGCCTCTCTGGAAACACCATATATTTT	CASSSSLSGNTIYF	-	TRBV5-4	-	TRBJ1-3
TGTGCCAGCAGTAATAGGCGCAATCAGCCCCAGCATTTT	CASSNRRNQPQHF	-	TRBV6-1	few	TRBJ1-5
TGTGCCTGGAGCGCTCTTGGCGGGAGAATAAATGAGCAGTTCTTC	CAWSALGGRINEQFF	TRBD2	TRBV30	-	TRBJ2-1
TGTGCCAGTACGGAAGGGAGAGGGACTGAAGCTTTCTTT	CASTEGRGTEAFF	-	TRBV19	-	TRBJ1-1
TGTGCCAGCAGCTCGGACACTCCTTCCTACAATGAGCAGTTCTTC	CASSSDTPSYNEQFF	-	TRBV11-2	-	TRBJ2-1
TGCGCCAGCAAGCCCCCAGGCAATGAAAAACTGTTTTTT	CASKPPGNEKLFF	-	TRBV4-1	-	TRBJ1-4
TGTGCCAGCAGCTTGGGGCAGGCCAGAAATGAGCAGTTCTTC	CASSLGQARNEQFF	-	TRBV5-8	once	TRBJ2-1
TGTGCCAGCAGCTTAGTTTGGGGTGAGCAGTTCTTC	CASSLVWGEQFF	-	TRBV11-2	-	TRBJ2-1
TGTGCCAGCAGCCAATACGACAGTAACGAGCAGTACTTC	CASSQYDSNEQYF	-	TRBV7-3	-	TRBJ2-7
TGTGCCAGCAGCTTAAGTGGCCGACAGGATAATGAGCAGTTCTTC	CASSLSGRQDNEQFF	-	TRBV7-3	-	TRBJ2-1
TGTGCCAGCTCACCACCGGGAGGGAGTACTGAAGCTTTCTTT	CASSPPGGSTEAFF	-	TRBV18	few	TRBJ1-1
TGTGCCAGCAGGCCCCCTCCCGTCGACCCCGGGGCGTACGAGCAGTACTTC	CASRPPPVDPGAYEQYF	-	TRBV28	-	TRBJ2-7
TGTGCCAGCAGTACGGACAGCTCCACGATCACAGATACGCAGTATTTT	CASSTDSSTITDTQYF	-	TRBV28	-	TRBJ2-3
TGTGCCAGCAGCGTAATTGTTCCTACCGGAGTTAACACCGGGGAGCTGTTTTTT	CASSVIVPTGVNTGELFF	-	TRBV7-8	-	TRBJ2-2
TGTGCCAGCAGAGTGACAGGGATCCATCAGCCCCAGCATTTT	CASRVTGIHQPQHF	TRBD1	TRBV28	-	TRBJ1-5
TGTGCCAGCAGCGAGACTAGCGGGCTCTCCTACGAGCAGTACTTC	CASSETSGLSYEQYF	TRBD2	TRBV7-8	-	TRBJ2-7
TGTGCCAGCAGCTTAAAACGAGCAGGGCCCACTGAAGCTTTCTTT	CASSLKRAGPTEAFF	-	TRBV7-9	-	TRBJ1-1
TGTGCCAGCAGTCCCGGGACAGGGGGCCGAGAGACCCAGTACTTC	CASSPGTGGRETQYF	TRBD1	TRBV6-5	-	TRBJ2-5
TGTGCCAGCAGCTCTTTAACCACAACTAATGAAAAACTGTTTTTT	CASSSLTTTNEKLFF	-	TRBV6-1	-	TRBJ1-4
TGCGCCAGCAGCATACCGACCGGGACAGGGGGTAATTCACCCCTCCACTTT	CASSIPTGTGGNSPLHF	TRBD1	TRBV5-1	-	TRBJ1-6
TGTGCCAGCAGCTTAGGGACATTAACCTACGAGCAGTACTTC	CASSLGTLTYEQYF	-	TRBV7-9	-	TRBJ2-7
TGTGCCAGCACGGGCGGGCCCGGCGAGTATTTT	CASTGGPGEYF	-	TRBV6-1	-	TRBJ2-3
TGTGCCAGCAGCTTTTTAACTAGCGGGAGGGCCCGGGAGCAGTACTTC	CASSFLTSGRAREQYF	TRBD2	TRBV5-6	-	TRBJ2-7
TGTGCCAGCAGCGGGCTACAGGGGAGGGGGACAGATACGCAGTATTTT	CASSGLQGRGTDTQYF	-	TRBV9	-	TRBJ2-3
TGTGCCAGCAGCGTTTGGACAGGGATTAGGTCCGGGGAGCTGTTTTTT	CASSVWTGIRSGELFF	TRBD1	TRBV9	-	TRBJ2-2
TGTGCCAGCAGCCAATATGTGGGAAACACCGGGGAGCTGTTTTTT	CASSQYVGNTGELFF	-	TRBV16	-	TRBJ2-2
TGTGCCAGCAGGCCACCCACCAGGGCTGAAGCTTTCTTT	CASRPPTRAEAFF	-	TRBV6-5	few	TRBJ1-1
TGTGCCAGCAGCGCATCTGGGCGCGAAAATCAGCCCCAGCATTTT	CASSASGRENQPQHF	-	TRBV7-8	-	TRBJ1-5
TGTGCCAGCAGTTTCGGCCCCCGACGGGCTGAAGCTTTCTTT	CASSFGPRRAEAFF	-	TRBV27	few	TRBJ1-1
TGTGCCAGCAGCTTGGGCCCGGGGCAGGGGCGAATAGAACAGTACTTC	CASSLGPGQGRIEQYF	-	TRBV5-5	-	TRBJ2-7
TGCGCCAGCAGCCAAGATCGAGGTGGCGAGGGTTTTGCAGATACGCAGTATTTT	CASSQDRGGEGFADTQYF	-	TRBV4-1	few	TRBJ2-3
TGTGCCAGCAGCCCAGGACAGGGATTGTACACCTACGAGCAGTACTTC	CASSPGQGLYTYEQYF	TRBD1	TRBV11-2	-	TRBJ2-7
TGTGCCAGCAGTTCCCCCCCCGGACGGGAAGCTAACTATGGCTACACCTTC	CASSSPPGREANYGYTF	-	TRBV28	-	TRBJ1-2
TGTGCCAGCAGCGCCCTGAGGGAACGCAATGAGCAGTTCTTC	CASSALRERNEQFF	-	TRBV9	-	TRBJ2-1
TGTGCCAGCAGTTTTTGGCGATTCACAGATACGCAGTATTTT	CASSFWRFTDTQYF	-	TRBV27	-	TRBJ2-3
TGTGCCAGCAGCTTGGCCAGGGTGATAGGTTCACCCCTCCACTTT	CASSLARVIGSPLHF	-	TRBV5-4	-	TRBJ1-6
TGTGCCAGCAGTGACTCGATCAATTCACCCCTCCACTTT	CASSDSINSPLHF	-	TRBV6-4	few	TRBJ1-6
TGCGCCAGCAGCCTCGGGGGTGGGGCGAGGGTGAACACTGAAGCTTTCTTT	CASSLGGGARVNTEAFF	-	TRBV4-1	-	TRBJ1-1
TGTGCCAGCAGCCGCGGACAGGGAAAAACTGAGCAGTTCTTC	CASSRGQGKTEQFF	TRBD1	TRBV6-5	-	TRBJ2-1
TGCGCCAGCAGCTCTGCCAGGATGAGCGCAGATACGCAGTATTTT	CASSSARMSADTQYF	-	TRBV5-1	-	TRBJ2-3
TGTGCCAGCTCCCCTCCGAGCTCCTACGAGCAGTACTTC	CASSPPSSYEQYF	-	TRBV18	few	TRBJ2-7
TGTGCCAGCACCCCGAGGCAGGTGGGAACTAATGAAAAACTGTTTTTT	CASTPRQVGTNEKLFF	-	TRBV28	once	TRBJ1-4
TGTGCTAGTGGACAAGACAGGAACACTGAAGCTTTCTTT	CASGQDRNTEAFF	-	TRBV12-5	-	TRBJ1-1
TGTGCCAGCAGTTACTCCCGCTTGAACACTGAAGCTTTCTTT	CASSYSRLNTEAFF	-	TRBV6-5	-	TRBJ1-1
TGCGCCAGCAGCTGGTCCGGGACAGGGGTCTTTGGGGCCAACGTCCTGACTTTC	CASSWSGTGVFGANVLTF	TRBD1	TRBV5-1	-	TRBJ2-6
TGTGCCAGCAGTGGAACCGGGCCCACCGGGGAGCTGTTTTTT	CASSGTGPTGELFF	-	TRBV6-1	-	TRBJ2-2
TGTGCCAGCTCGTTGTCGGGGATCGGGGAGACCCAGTACTTC	CASSLSGIGETQYF	-	TRBV2	-	TRBJ2-5
TGTGCCAGTCGGCCCGGGACTAGCGGCTACAATGAGCAGTTCTTC	CASRPGTSGYNEQFF	TRBD2	TRBV19	-	TRBJ2-1
TGCAGTGCTAGGGTTGGGGGACTGTTTTTT	CSARVGGLFF	-	TRBV20-1	-	TRBJ1-4